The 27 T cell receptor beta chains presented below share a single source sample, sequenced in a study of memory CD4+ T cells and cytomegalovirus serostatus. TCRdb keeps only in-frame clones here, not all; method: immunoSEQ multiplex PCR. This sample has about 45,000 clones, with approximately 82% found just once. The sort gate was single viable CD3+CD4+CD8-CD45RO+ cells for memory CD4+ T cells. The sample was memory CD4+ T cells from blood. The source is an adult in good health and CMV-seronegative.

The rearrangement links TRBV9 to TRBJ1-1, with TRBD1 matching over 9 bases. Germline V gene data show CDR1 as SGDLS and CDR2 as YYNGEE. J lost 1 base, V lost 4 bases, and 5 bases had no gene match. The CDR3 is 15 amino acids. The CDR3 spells CASSTGTGRNTEAFF. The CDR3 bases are TGTGCCAGCAGCACCGGGACAGGGAGGAACACTGAAGCTTTCTTT.

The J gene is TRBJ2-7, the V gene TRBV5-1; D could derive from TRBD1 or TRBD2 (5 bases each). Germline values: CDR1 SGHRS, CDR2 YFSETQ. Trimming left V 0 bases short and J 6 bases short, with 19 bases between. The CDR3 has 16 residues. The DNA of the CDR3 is TGCGCCAGCAGCTTGGCCCCGGGACCCGTGGGCGGCGAGCAGTACTTC. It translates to CASSLAPGPVGGEQYF.

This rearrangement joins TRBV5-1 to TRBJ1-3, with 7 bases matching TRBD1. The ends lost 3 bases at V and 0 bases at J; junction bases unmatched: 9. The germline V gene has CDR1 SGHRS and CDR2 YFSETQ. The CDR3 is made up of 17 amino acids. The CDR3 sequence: CASSWDGQANSGNTIYF. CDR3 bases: TGCGCCAGCAGCTGGGATGGACAGGCCAACTCTGGAAACACCATATATTTT.

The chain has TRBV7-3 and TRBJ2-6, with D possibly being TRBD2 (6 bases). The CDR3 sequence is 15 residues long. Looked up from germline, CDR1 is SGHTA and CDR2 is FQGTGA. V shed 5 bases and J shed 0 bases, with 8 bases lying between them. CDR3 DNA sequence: TGTGCCAGCAGCCCCGGGGGCTCTGGGGCCAACGTCCTGACTTTC. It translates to CASSPGGSGANVLTF.

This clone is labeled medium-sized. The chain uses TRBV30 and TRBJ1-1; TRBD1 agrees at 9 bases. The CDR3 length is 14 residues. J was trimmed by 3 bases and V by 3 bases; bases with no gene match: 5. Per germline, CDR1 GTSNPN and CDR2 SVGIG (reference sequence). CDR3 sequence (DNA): TGTGCCTGGAGGTACCGGGACAGGGACACTGAAGCTTTCTTT. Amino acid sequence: CAWRYRDRDTEAFF.

CDR3 bases: TGTGCCAGCAGTCTAGCCGCCGGGGAGCTGTTTTTT. Its translation is CASSLAAGELFF. The V gene is TRBV28, the J gene TRBJ2-2; D perhaps matches TRBD2 (5 bases). CDR1 MDHEN and CDR2 SYDVKM come from the germline V gene. The V gene lost 5 bases and the J gene lost 6 bases, with 7 bases spanning the gap. CDR3 length: 12 residues. The complete variable domain, with remaining parts taken from reference TRBV28 and TRBJ2-2, reads DVKVTQSSRYLVKRTGEKVFLECVQDMDHENMFWYRQDPGLGLRLIYFSYDVKMKEKGDIPEGYSVSREKKERFSLILESASTNQTSMYLCASSLAAGELFFGEGSRLTVL.

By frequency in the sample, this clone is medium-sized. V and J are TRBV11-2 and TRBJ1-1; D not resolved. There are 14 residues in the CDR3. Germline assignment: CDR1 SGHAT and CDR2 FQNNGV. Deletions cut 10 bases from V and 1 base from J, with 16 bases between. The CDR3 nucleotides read TGTGCCACGACGGGAATTGGAGAGAACACTGAAGCTTTCTTT. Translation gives CATTGIGENTEAFF.

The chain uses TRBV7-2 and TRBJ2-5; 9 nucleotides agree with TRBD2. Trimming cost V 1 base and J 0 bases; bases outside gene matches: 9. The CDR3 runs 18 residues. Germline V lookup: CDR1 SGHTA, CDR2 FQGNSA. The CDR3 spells CASSLVSGGTSYQETQYF. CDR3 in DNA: TGTGCCAGCAGCTTAGTGAGCGGGGGGACATCGTACCAAGAGACCCAGTACTTC.

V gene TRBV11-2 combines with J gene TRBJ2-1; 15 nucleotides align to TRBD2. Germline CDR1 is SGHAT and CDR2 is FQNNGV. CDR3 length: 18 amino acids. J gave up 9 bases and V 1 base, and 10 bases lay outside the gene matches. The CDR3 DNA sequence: TGTGCCAGCAGCTTAGTACTCGGGACTAGCGGGGGGAGGAGTGAGCAGTTCTTC. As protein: CASSLVLGTSGGRSEQFF.

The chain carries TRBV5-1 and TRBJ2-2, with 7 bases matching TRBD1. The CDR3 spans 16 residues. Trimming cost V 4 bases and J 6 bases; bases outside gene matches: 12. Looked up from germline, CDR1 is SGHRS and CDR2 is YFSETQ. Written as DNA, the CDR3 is TGCGCCAGCAGCGGGAGCGGCTTCCAGGGGGCCGGGGAGCTGTTTTTT. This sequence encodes CASSGSGFQGAGELFF.

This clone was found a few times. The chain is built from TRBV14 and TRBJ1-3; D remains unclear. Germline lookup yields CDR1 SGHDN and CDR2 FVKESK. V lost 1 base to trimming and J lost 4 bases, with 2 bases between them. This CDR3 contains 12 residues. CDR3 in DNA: TGTGCCAGCAGCCAAGTCGGAAACACCATATATTTT. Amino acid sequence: CASSQVGNTIYF.

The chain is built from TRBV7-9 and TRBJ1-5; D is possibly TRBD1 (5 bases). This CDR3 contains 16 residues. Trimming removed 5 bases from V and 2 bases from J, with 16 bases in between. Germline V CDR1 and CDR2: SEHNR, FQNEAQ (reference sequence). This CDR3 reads CASSPFDSSGNQPQHF. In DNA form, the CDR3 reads TGTGCCAGCAGCCCGTTCGACAGTTCGGGCAATCAGCCCCAGCATTTT.

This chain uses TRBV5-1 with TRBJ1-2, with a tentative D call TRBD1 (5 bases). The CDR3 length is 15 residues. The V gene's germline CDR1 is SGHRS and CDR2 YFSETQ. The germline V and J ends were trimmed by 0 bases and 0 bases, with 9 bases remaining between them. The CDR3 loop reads CASSLGQRPNYGYTF. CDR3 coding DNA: TGCGCCAGCAGCTTGGGACAGCGACCTAACTATGGCTACACCTTC.

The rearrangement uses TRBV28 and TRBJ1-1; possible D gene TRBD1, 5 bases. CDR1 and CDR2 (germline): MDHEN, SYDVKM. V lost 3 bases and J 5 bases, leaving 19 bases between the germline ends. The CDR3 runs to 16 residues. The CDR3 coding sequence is TGTGCCAGCAGTTTCAATGGGGCGGTAGGAAAAACTGAAGCTTTCTTT. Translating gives CASSFNGAVGKTEAFF.

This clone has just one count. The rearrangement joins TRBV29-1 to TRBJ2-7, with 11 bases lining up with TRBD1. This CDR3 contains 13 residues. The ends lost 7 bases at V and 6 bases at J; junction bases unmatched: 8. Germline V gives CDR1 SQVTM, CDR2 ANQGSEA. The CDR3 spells CSANRDRGSEQYF. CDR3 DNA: TGCAGCGCCAACCGGGACAGGGGGAGCGAGCAGTACTTC.

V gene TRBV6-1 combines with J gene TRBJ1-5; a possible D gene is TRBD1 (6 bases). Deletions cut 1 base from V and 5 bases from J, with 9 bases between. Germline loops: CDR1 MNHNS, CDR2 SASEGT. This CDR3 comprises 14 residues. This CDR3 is CASSEGTAYQPQHF. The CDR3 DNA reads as TGTGCCAGCAGTGAAGGGACAGCTTATCAGCCCCAGCATTTT.

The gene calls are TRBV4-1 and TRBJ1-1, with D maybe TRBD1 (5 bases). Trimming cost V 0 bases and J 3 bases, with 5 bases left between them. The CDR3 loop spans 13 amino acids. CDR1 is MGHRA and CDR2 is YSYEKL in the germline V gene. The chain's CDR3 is CASSQDRDTEAFF. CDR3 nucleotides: TGCGCCAGCAGCCAAGACAGGGACACTGAAGCTTTCTTT.

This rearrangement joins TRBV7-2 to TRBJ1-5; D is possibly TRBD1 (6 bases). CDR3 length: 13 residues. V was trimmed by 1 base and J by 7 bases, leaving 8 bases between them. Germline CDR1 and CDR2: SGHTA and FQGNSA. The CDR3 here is CASSLDRAQPQHF. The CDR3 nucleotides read TGTGCCAGCAGCTTAGACAGGGCGCAGCCCCAGCATTTT.

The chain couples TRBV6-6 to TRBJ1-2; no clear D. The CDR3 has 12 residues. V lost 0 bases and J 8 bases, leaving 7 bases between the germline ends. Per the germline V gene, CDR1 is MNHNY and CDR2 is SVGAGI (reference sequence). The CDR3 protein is CASSYSVGGYTF. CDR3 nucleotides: TGTGCCAGCAGTTACTCGGTCGGCGGCTACACCTTC.

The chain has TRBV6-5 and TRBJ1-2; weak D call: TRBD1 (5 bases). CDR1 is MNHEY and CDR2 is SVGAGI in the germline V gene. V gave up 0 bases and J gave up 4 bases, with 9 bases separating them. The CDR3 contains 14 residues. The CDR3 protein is CASSYSNRRYGYTF. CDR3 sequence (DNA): TGTGCCAGCAGTTACTCGAACAGGCGCTATGGCTACACCTTC.

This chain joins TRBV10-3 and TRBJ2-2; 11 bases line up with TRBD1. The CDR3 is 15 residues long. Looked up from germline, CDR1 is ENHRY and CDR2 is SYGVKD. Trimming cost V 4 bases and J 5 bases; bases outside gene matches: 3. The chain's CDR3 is CAISVGQGGTGELFF. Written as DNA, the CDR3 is TGTGCCATCAGTGTGGGACAGGGGGGAACCGGGGAGCTGTTTTTT.

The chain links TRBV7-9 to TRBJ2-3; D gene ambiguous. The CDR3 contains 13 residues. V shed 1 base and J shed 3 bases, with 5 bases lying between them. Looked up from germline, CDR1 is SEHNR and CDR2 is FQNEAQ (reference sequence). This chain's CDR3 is CASSLGATDTQYF. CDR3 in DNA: TGTGCCAGCAGCTTAGGGGCAACAGATACGCAGTATTTT.

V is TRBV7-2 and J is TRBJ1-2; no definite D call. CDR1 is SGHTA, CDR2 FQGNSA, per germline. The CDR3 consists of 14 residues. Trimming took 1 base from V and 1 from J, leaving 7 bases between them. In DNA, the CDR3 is TGTGCCAGCAGCTTAGGCCAGGTTAACTATGGCTACACCTTC. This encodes CASSLGQVNYGYTF.

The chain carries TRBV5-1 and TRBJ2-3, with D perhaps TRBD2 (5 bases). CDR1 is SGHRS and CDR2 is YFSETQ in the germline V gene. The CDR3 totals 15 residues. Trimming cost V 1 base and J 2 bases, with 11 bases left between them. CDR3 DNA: TGCGCCAGCAGCTTGTCCGGGGTCCTCACAGATACGCAGTATTTT. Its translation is CASSLSGVLTDTQYF.

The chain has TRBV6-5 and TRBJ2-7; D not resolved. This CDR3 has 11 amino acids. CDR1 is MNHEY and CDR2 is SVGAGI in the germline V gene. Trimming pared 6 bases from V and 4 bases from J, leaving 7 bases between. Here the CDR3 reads CASSNHYEQYF. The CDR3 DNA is TGTGCCAGCAGCAATCATTACGAGCAGTACTTC.

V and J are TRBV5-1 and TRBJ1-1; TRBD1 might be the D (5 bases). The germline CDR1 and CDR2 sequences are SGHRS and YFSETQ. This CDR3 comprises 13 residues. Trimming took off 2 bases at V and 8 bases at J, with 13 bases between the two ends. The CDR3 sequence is CASSFRDGREAFF. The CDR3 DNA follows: TGCGCCAGCAGCTTTAGGGACGGAAGAGAAGCTTTCTTT.

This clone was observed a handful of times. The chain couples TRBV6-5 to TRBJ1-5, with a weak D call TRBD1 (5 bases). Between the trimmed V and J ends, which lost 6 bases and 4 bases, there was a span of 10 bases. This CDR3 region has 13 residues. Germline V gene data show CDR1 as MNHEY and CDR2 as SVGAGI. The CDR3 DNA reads TGTGCCAGCAGGTCACAGGTGAATCAGCCCCAGCATTTT. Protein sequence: CASRSQVNQPQHF.